The 18 T cell receptor beta chains below come from one sample, sequenced in a study of low-dose radiotherapy and immunotherapy resistance in tumors (dated by TCRdb to between 2022 and 2023). The listed sequencing device is Illumina HiSeq 2500. To make first-strand cDNA, Superscript III was used along with a set of TRAV- and TRBV-specific primers so that both the TCRalpha and TCRbeta chains were covered. TCRs were amplified with Phusion for approximately 21 PCR cycles, with a constant-region primer paired with the adapter attached to the V primers. TCRdb handled the public reads itself, with Q25 trimming in fastp and clone calling in MiXCR, and kept productive beta chains. One record per CDR3 amino acid sequence lists the most common genes and DNA. In this sample the table shows around 80,000 distinct CDR3 sequences, over 15% of which occur a single time. Approximately 1.5% of the sample is in the top ten clones.

Taken with the paper, the label for time point translates to: after trial treatment. The treatment or condition label on this specimen signifies: LDRT plus nivolumab, ipilimumab, low-dose cyclophosphamide and aspirin (RACIN trial). Sequencing was performed on PBMCs, taken after low-dose radiotherapy plus immunotherapy. These receptors came from a male donor with prostate cancer.

Ten or more counts support this clonotype. The chain combines TRBV6-2 or TRBV6-3 with TRBJ2-7; perhaps TRBD2 as D (6 bases). CDR1 and CDR2 from the germline V gene are MNHEY and SVGEGT. There are 14 residues in the CDR3. V was pared by 0 bases and J by 7 bases, with 13 bases between. In DNA, the CDR3 is TGTGCCAGCAGTTACTCGCGGGGTGGAGGGGAGCAGTACTTC. Its translation is CASSYSRGGGEQYF.

The chain recombines TRBV28 with TRBJ1-5, with D possibly being TRBD1 (5 bases). V lost 7 bases, J lost 4 bases, and 14 bases lay in between. This CDR3 region has 14 residues. Germline-derived CDR1 and CDR2 are MDHEN and SYDVKM. CDR3 protein: CASIPSGANQPQHF. The CDR3 coding sequence is TGTGCCAGCATCCCGTCTGGGGCGAATCAGCCCCAGCATTTT.

Concerning this clonotype: It is likely a read error: a sequence one base away is far more abundant. The V gene is TRBV10-1, the J gene TRBJ1-5, with D hard to call. This CDR3 is 14 amino acids long. CDR1 WNHNN and CDR2 SYGVQD come from the germline V gene (reference sequence). In DNA, the CDR3 is TGTGCCATCAGTGAGCCGGGAGGCAATCAGCCCCAGCATTTT. It codes for CAISEPGGNQPQHF.

As for this clonotype: This probably arose from a read error, given a far larger clone one base away. V is TRBV7-9 and J is TRBJ2-3, with 8 bases aligning to TRBD2. Germline lookup yields CDR1 SEHNR and CDR2 FQNEAQ (reference sequence). This CDR3 comprises 15 residues. The trim removed 11 bases at V and 0 bases at J, leaving 10 bases unmatched. CDR3 loop: CAGGLSGASTDTQYF. The CDR3 bases are TGTGCCGGAGGCCTTAGCGGGGCTAGCACAGATACGCAGTATTTT.

About this clonotype itself: A read error likely explains this, since a far larger clone differs by one base. The genes are TRBV28 and TRBJ2-7; D possibly corresponds to TRBD2 (7 bases). The J call is uncertain, as TRBJ2-1 better fits the DNA end. CDR1 is MDHEN, CDR2 SYDVKM, per germline. This CDR3 has 21 amino acids. Here the CDR3 DNA reads TGTGCCAGCAGTTTACTCTACAGCAAGGCGACTAGGGGGAGGGCCTACAATGAGCAGTTCTTC. It specifies CASSLLYSKATRGRAYNEQFF.

This clonotype has at least ten counts. The genes are TRBV7-2 and TRBJ2-7; D is ambiguous. Germline-derived CDR1 and CDR2 are SGHTA and FQGNSA. The length of the CDR3 is 15 residues. The V end was cut by 3 bases, the J end by 0 bases, with 12 bases between. Here the CDR3 DNA reads TGTGCCAGCAGCTTGAAACTGGGATCCTCCTACGAGCAGTACTTC. It specifies CASSLKLGSSYEQYF.

In its sample, this clonotype was seen many times. The V and J genes are TRBV15 and TRBJ2-1, with 8 bases aligning to TRBD2. The CDR3 covers 16 residues. The V gene's germline CDR1 is LNHNV and CDR2 YYDKDF (reference sequence). With 2 bases clipped from V and 8 bases from J, the junction kept 11 bases outside the gene matches. The CDR3 reads CATSRWGLEGPDEQFF. The DNA for the CDR3 is TGTGCCACCAGCAGATGGGGACTAGAGGGCCCCGATGAGCAGTTCTTC.

This clonotype has at least ten counts. The chain links TRBV7-2 to TRBJ2-2; the D is unclear. The length of the CDR3 is 14 residues. In germline, CDR1 is SGHTA, CDR2 FQGNSA. Trimming cost V 5 bases and J 8 bases, with 15 bases left between them. This CDR3 is CASSTRFTSGELFF. DNA of the CDR3: TGTGCCAGCAGCACGAGGTTTACGTCGGGGGAGCTGTTTTTT. The full variable domain, in which reference TRBV7-2 and TRBJ2-2 provide the parts outside the CDR3, is GAGVSQSPSNKVTEKGKDVELRCDPISGHTALYWYRQSLGQGLEFLIYFQGNSAPDKSGLPSDRFSAERTGGSVSTLTIQRTQQEDSAVYLCASSTRFTSGELFFGEGSRLTVL.

This clonotype was counted many times. V and J are TRBV12-3 or TRBV12-4 and TRBJ2-5; no firm D call. Trimming shortened V by 2 bases and J by 5 bases, and 12 bases separated the two germline ends. This CDR3 region has 14 residues. DNA for the CDR3: TGTGCCAGCAGTTTAACCGGCCCTAGGGAGACCCAGTACTTC. Its protein product is CASSLTGPRETQYF.

This clonotype was recorded many times. The chain links TRBV15 to TRBJ1-5; maybe TRBD1 (5 bases). The ends were cut back, 3 bases at V and 5 bases at J, with 20 bases in the middle. The CDR3 extends over 17 amino acids. The V gene's germline CDR1 is LNHNV and CDR2 YYDKDF (reference sequence). The CDR3 DNA reads as TGTGCCACCAGCAGCCAAACCGGGAGGGGACGGGATCAGCCCCAGCATTTT. This translates into CATSSQTGRGRDQPQHF. Based on the CDR3 plus reference TRBV15 and TRBJ1-5, the full variable domain is DAMVIQNPRYQVTQFGKPVTLSCSQTLNHNVMYWYQQKSSQAPKLLFHYYDKDFNNEADTPDNFQSRRPNTSFCFLDIRSPGLGDTAMYLCATSSQTGRGRDQPQHFGDGTRLSIL.

At least ten counts were recorded for this clonotype. V gene TRBV28 combines with J gene TRBJ1-1; 8 bases match TRBD1. CDR1 and CDR2 from the germline V gene are MDHEN and SYDVKM. CDR3 size: 17 residues. The V segment lost 7 bases and the J segment 1 base; nucleotides outside the gene matches: 14. Here the CDR3 reads CASTARDRYYGNTEAFF. The CDR3 DNA follows: TGTGCCAGCACCGCCCGGGACAGGTATTATGGGAACACTGAAGCTTTCTTT.

In this sample, this clonotype turned up a few times. This chain connects TRBV4-2 to TRBJ1-4; possibly TRBD1 for D (5 bases). V was trimmed by 0 bases and J by 2 bases, leaving 10 bases between them. This CDR3 region has 16 residues. From germline, CDR1 is LGHNA and CDR2 YNFKEQ. The CDR3 protein is CASSQEAAGTNEKLFF. In DNA, the CDR3 is TGTGCCAGCAGCCAAGAAGCGGCAGGGACTAATGAAAAACTGTTTTTT.

This clonotype showed up many times. V is TRBV20-1 and J is TRBJ1-4; no firm D call. Germline CDR1 and CDR2: DFQATT and SNEGSKA (reference sequence). The length of the CDR3 is 14 residues. Trimming left V 1 base short and J 3 bases short, with 9 bases between. The DNA of the CDR3 is TGCAGTGCTAGAGGCAGCAATCCTAATGAAAAACTGTTTTTT. Its translation: CSARGSNPNEKLFF.

Points on this clonotype: Given a far larger clone just one base away, this is likely a sequencing read error. The gene calls are TRBV5-3 and TRBJ2-1, with 7 bases that match TRBD1. TRBV5-3 is noted as an ORF with a role that remains uncertain. The CDR3 is 17 amino acids. Losses at the gene ends were 8 bases for V and 1 base for J; bases not matched to a gene: 15. CDR3 sequence: CASCLRQGAGSYNEQFF. CDR3 nucleotides: TGTGCCAGCTGCTTACGACAGGGAGCCGGGTCCTACAATGAGCAGTTCTTC.

Regarding this clonotype: Only one base separates this from a far larger clonotype, so it likely reflects a read error. The genes are TRBV12-3 or TRBV12-4 and TRBJ2-2; TRBD2 agrees at 9 bases. Trimming removed 6 bases from V and 1 base from J; junction bases left unmatched: 3. The CDR3 totals 15 residues. For the CDR3, the DNA is TGTGCCAGCAGCCCGACTAGCGGGAACACCGGGGAGCTGTTTTTT. Translation gives CASSPTSGNTGELFF.

This clonotype was counted many times. The CDR3: CASSLGGAGTGTEAFF. As DNA, the CDR3 is TGTGCCAGCAGCTTAGGAGGGGCAGGGACGGGCACTGAAGCTTTCTTT. The genes are TRBV7-2 and TRBJ1-1; perhaps TRBD1 as D (5 bases). V gave up 1 base and J gave up 4 bases, with 16 bases separating them. CDR1 SGHTA and CDR2 FQGNSA come from the germline V gene. The CDR3 runs to 16 residues.

This clonotype was counted ten times or more. The genes are TRBV7-9 and TRBJ2-3, with D possibly TRBD2 on 6 matching bases. CDR3 length equals 15 residues. Germline V gene lookup returns CDR1 SEHNR and CDR2 FQNEAQ (reference sequence). The V and J ends lost 1 base and 1 base respectively, with 9 bases between them. The CDR3 is CASSLVSSGTDTQYF. The CDR3 nucleotides are TGTGCCAGCAGCTTAGTCTCTAGCGGCACAGATACGCAGTATTTT.

This clonotype showed up many times. The chain joins TRBV12-3 or TRBV12-4 to TRBJ2-5; tentative D call: TRBD2 (7 bases). Trimming removed 4 bases from V and 0 bases from J, with 15 bases in between. The CDR3 loop spans 16 amino acids. The CDR3 nucleotides read TGTGCCAGCAGTTGGGGGGCTAGCGGAAACCAAGAGACCCAGTACTTC. It translates to CASSWGASGNQETQYF.